The rows below give T cell receptor beta chains drawn from one sample of a study of T cell responses to AZD1222 COVID-19 vaccine. Libraries were prepared by immunoSEQ multiplex PCR; TCRdb keeps only in-frame clonotypes and omits some of them. The sample includes 100,000 or so clones, roughly 84% of them seen just once. Material: peripheral blood, obtained on day 0 of AZD1222 vaccination. These receptors were collected from an adult in good health. CDR3s include the opening cysteine and the closing phenylalanine or tryptophan. D genes are given only for firm matches. Clone size appears in some rows only: once, few, many, or a class for an expanded clone.

>TRBV9|-|-|TRBJ2-2
TGTGCCAGCAGCGTAGGGGGCTCCTGGGAGCTGTTTTTT
CASSVGGSWELFF
>TRBV6-2/TRBV6-3|-|-|TRBJ1-5
TGTGCCAGCAGCCGAGTAAAAGCGCTTAGCAATCAGCCCCAGCATTTT
CASSRVKALSNQPQHF
>TRBV7-9|-|-|TRBJ2-7
TGTGCCAGCAGCTTGAGGACGTACGGGAACGAGCAGTACTTC
CASSLRTYGNEQYF
>TRBV6-4|-|many|TRBJ2-2
TGTGCCAGCAGTGACTCGGCAGCGAACACCGGGGAGCTGTTTTTT
CASSDSAANTGELFF
>TRBV7-3|-|-|TRBJ2-3
TGTGCCAGCAGCCCATTCGCCGGGTCAGATACGCAGTATTTT
CASSPFAGSDTQYF
>TRBV7-3|TRBD1|-|TRBJ2-1
TGTGCCAGCAGCCCGGGACAGGGAGGGGAGCAGTTCTTC
CASSPGQGGEQFF
>TRBV6-2/TRBV6-3|TRBD1|-|TRBJ2-7
TGTGCCAGCAGTTCCCTGGACAGGGTCTACGAGCAGTACTTC
CASSSLDRVYEQYF
>TRBV19|-|-|TRBJ1-3
TGTGCCAGTAGTTCGACGGTCACTGGAAACACCATATATTTT
CASSSTVTGNTIYF
>TRBV19|-|-|TRBJ2-5
TGTGCCAGTAGCAATCAAGAGACCCAGTACTTC
CASSNQETQYF
>TRBV7-9|TRBD1|-|TRBJ1-5
TGTGCCAGCAGCTTGGGGAGGGACAGGGGAAATCAGCCCCAGCATTTT
CASSLGRDRGNQPQHF
>TRBV3-1/TRBV3-2|TRBD1|-|TRBJ1-4
TGTGCCAGCAGCCTACGGACAGGGAGTAATGAAAAACTGTTTTTT
CASSLRTGSNEKLFF
>TRBV29-1|-|-|TRBJ2-7
TGCAGCGTTGAGCAGGGGAACCACTACGAGCAGTACTTC
CSVEQGNHYEQYF
>TRBV4-3|TRBD2|few|TRBJ2-1
TGCGCCAGCAGCCAGACACTAGCGGGGGGAAATTACAATGAGCAGTTCTTC
CASSQTLAGGNYNEQFF
>TRBV5-6|-|-|TRBJ2-3
TGTGCCAGCAGCTTGGGGACACCAGTCCGAGCAGATACGCAGTATTTT
CASSLGTPVRADTQYF
>TRBV7-2|-|-|TRBJ2-1
TGTGCCAGCAGCTTAGATCGTGCCAACAATGAGCAGTTCTTC
CASSLDRANNEQFF
>TRBV10-3|-|-|TRBJ2-7
TGTGCCACATCGGGACTGGCCTACGAGCAGTACTTC
CATSGLAYEQYF
>TRBV14|-|many|TRBJ2-4
TGTGCCAGCAGCCCGTTTCAGGGTTCCATTCAGTACTTC
CASSPFQGSIQYF
>TRBV11-2|-|-|TRBJ1-1
TGTGCCAGCAGCTTAGCCGGGGCCGCTGAAGCTTTCTTT
CASSLAGAAEAFF
>TRBV5-1|-|-|TRBJ2-3
TGCGCCAGCAGCTTGGGGGCAGCTAATACGCAGTATTTT
CASSLGAANTQYF
>TRBV27|-|-|TRBJ1-3
TGTGCCAGCAGTTTGGGACCCTCTGGAAACACCATATATTTT
CASSLGPSGNTIYF
>TRBV5-1|-|-|TRBJ1-6
TGCGCCAGCAGCTTATCGGACGGAAATTCACCCCTCCACTTT
CASSLSDGNSPLHF
>TRBV30|TRBD1|-|TRBJ2-7
TGTGCCTGGAGTGTACAGGGGCCCAACGAGCAGTACTTC
CAWSVQGPNEQYF
>TRBV5-6|TRBD1|-|TRBJ2-3
TGTGCCAGCAGCCCTGGACAGGGGAGGGTAGGACAGTATTTT
CASSPGQGRVGQYF
>TRBV5-1|TRBD2|once|TRBJ2-2
TGCGCCAGCAGCTTGGATGTTTCGGCCGGCGGGAGTGAGACCGGGGAGCTGTTTTTT
CASSLDVSAGGSETGELFF
>TRBV19|TRBD1|-|TRBJ1-1
TGTGCCAGTAGTTCCCCTTGGGGACAGATAAACACTGAAGCTTTCTTT
CASSSPWGQINTEAFF
>TRBV27|TRBD2|-|TRBJ2-1
TGTGCCAGCAGCGTAGCGGGATTGAACAATGAGCAGTTCTTC
CASSVAGLNNEQFF
>TRBV24-1|-|-|TRBJ2-5
TGTGCCACCAGTGAGGGACAACAAGAGACCCAGTACTTC
CATSEGQQETQYF
>TRBV19|TRBD2|-|TRBJ2-7
TGTGCCAGTAGTCTTCTAGCGGGGGCCTACGAGCAGTACTTC
CASSLLAGAYEQYF
>TRBV6-5|TRBD1|-|TRBJ1-2
TGTGCCAGCAGTTACCTCATACCGGGACAGAACTATGGCTACACCTTC
CASSYLIPGQNYGYTF
>TRBV4-2|TRBD1|-|TRBJ1-5
TGTGCCAGCAGCCCAACAACAGGGGGCGATTATCAGCCCCAGCATTTT
CASSPTTGGDYQPQHF
>TRBV9|TRBD1|-|TRBJ2-1
TGTGCCAGCAGCGGCCTCCCAACGCGGACAGGGGACGTGTATGAGCAGTTCTTC
CASSGLPTRTGDVYEQFF
>TRBV18|TRBD1|once|TRBJ1-2
TGTGCCAGCTCACCGGACGGGACAGGGGGTCGGAATGGCTACACCTTC
CASSPDGTGGRNGYTF
>TRBV28|TRBD1|-|TRBJ1-5
TGTGCCAGCAGTTCAGGGGGCCCTAATCAGCCCCAGCATTTT
CASSSGGPNQPQHF
>TRBV15|-|-|TRBJ1-1
TGTGCCACCAAGGGGAAGGTTATGAACACTGAAGCTTTCTTT
CATKGKVMNTEAFF
>TRBV7-6|TRBD2|-|TRBJ2-1
TGTGCCAGCAGCTTAGCGTGGGGCGGGAGTAACGAGCAGTTCTTC
CASSLAWGGSNEQFF
>TRBV28|TRBD1|-|TRBJ1-2
TGTGCCAGCAGTACAGGGGATATCTATGGCTACACCTTC
CASSTGDIYGYTF
>TRBV7-8|-|-|TRBJ1-5
TGTGCCAGCAGTATTGCGAGGGGCGGCAATCAGCCCCAGCATTTT
CASSIARGGNQPQHF
>TRBV5-4|-|-|TRBJ2-7
TGTGCCAGCAGCTTGGCGGGGGGCCAGTACGACGAGCAGTACTTC
CASSLAGGQYDEQYF